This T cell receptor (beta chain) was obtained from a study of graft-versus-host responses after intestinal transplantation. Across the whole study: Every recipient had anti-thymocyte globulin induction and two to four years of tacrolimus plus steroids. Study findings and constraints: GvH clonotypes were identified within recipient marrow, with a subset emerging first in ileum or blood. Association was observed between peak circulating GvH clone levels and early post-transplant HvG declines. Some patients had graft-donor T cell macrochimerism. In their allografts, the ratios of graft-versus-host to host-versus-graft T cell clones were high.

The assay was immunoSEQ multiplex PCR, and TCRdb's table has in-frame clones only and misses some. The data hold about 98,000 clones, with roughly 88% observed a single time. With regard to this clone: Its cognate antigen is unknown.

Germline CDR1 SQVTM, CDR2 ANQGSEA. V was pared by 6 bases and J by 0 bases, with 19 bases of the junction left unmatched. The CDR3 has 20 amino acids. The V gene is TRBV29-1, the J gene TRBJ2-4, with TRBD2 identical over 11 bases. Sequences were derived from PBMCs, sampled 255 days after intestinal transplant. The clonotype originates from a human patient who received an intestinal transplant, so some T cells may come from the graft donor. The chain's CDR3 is CSVSITSGTSGTLAKNIQYF. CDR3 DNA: TGCAGCGTCTCGATTACTTCCGGGACTAGCGGAACCCTAGCCAAAAACATTCAGTACTTC.